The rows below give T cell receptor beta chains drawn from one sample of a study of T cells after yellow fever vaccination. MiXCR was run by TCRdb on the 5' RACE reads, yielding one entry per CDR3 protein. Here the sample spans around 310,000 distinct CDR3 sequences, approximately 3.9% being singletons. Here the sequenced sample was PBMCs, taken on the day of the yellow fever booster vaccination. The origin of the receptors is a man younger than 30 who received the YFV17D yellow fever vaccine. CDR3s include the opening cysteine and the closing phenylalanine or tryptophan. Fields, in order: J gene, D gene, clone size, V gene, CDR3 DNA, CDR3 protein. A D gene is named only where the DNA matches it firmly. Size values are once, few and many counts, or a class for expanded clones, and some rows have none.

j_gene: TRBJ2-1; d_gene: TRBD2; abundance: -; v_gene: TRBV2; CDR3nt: TGTGCCAGCAGTCCCCAGACCCGCGGGGGGGGCAAGGAGCAGTTCTTC; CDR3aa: CASSPQTRGGGKEQFF
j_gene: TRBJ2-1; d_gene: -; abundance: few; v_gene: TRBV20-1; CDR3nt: TGCAGTGCTAGAGAATGGCGGGCGGTGACCTACAATGAGCAGTTCTTC; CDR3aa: CSAREWRAVTYNEQFF
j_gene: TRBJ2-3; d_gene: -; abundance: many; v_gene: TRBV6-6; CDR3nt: TGTGCCAGCAGTTACTCTGGGATACGAGGGGATACGCAGTATTTT; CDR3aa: CASSYSGIRGDTQYF
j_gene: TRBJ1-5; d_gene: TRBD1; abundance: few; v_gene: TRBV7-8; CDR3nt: TGTGCCAGCAGCTTAGCCGGGGAGGGGGCAGGAAGCAATCAGCCCCAGCATTTT; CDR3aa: CASSLAGEGAGSNQPQHF
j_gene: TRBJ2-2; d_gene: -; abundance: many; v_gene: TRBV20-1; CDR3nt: TGCAGTGCCCTCGCGACCGGGGAGCTGTTTTTT; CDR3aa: CSALATGELFF
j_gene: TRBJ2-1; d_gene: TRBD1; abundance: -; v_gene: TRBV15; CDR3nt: TGTGCCACCAGCAGAGATAACAGGGGGCTTAACAATGAGCAGTTCTTC; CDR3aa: CATSRDNRGLNNEQFF
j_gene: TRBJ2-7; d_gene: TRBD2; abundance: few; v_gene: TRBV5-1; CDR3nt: TGCGCCAGCAGCTTGGGGCTAGCGGACTCCTACGAGCAGTACTTC; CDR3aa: CASSLGLADSYEQYF
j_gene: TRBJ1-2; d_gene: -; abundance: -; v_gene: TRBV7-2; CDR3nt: TGTGCCAGCAGCCGGCCCGGGTTTAACTATGGCTACACCTTC; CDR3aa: CASSRPGFNYGYTF
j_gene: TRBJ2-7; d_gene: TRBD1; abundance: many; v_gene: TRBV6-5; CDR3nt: TGTGCCAGCAGTTACCCCGGACAGGGCTACGAGCAGTACTTC; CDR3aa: CASSYPGQGYEQYF
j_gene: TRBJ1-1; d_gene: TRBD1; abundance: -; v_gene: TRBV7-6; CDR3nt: TGTGCCAGCAGCTTAGAGGACAGGGGAGCTGAAGCTTTCTTT; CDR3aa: CASSLEDRGAEAFF
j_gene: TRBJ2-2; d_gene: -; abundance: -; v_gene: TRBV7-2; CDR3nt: TGTGCCAGCAGCTTATTGACACCGAACACCGGGGAGCTGTTTTTT; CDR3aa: CASSLLTPNTGELFF
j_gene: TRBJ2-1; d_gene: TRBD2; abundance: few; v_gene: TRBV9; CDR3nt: TGTGCCAGCAGCGTAGGGACTAGCGGGGGGGGGAACAATGAGCAGTTCTTC; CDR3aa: CASSVGTSGGGNNEQFF
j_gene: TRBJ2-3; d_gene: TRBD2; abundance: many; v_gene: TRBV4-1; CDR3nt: TGCGCCAGCAGCCAAGATCGGCGGGGGAGAGATACGCAGTATTTT; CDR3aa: CASSQDRRGRDTQYF
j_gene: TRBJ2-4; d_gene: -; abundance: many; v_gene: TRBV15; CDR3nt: TGTGCCACCAGCAGAAACCGGGACGGTGGAAACATTCAGTACTTC; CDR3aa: CATSRNRDGGNIQYF
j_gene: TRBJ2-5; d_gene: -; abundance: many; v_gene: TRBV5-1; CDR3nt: TGCGCCAGCAGCTTCGGGAGTACCCAAGAGACCCAGTACTTC; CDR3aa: CASSFGSTQETQYF
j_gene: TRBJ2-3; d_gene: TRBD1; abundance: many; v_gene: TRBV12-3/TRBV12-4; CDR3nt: TGTGCCAGCAGTCGACAGGGGCTTAGCACAGATACGCAGTATTTT; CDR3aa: CASSRQGLSTDTQYF
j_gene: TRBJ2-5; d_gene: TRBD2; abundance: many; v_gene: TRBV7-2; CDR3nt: TGTGCCAGCAGCTTGGGCGGGGGGGCACTGGAGACCCAGTACTTC; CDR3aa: CASSLGGGALETQYF
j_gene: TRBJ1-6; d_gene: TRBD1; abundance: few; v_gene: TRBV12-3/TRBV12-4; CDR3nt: TGTGCCAGCAGGGATGGGACAGGGGCATCACCCCTCCACTTT; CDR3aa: CASRDGTGASPLHF
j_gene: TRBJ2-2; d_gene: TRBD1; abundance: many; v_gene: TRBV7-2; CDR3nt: TGTGCCAGCAGCCTCCCGGGACAGACGAACACCGGGGAGCTGTTTTTT; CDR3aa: CASSLPGQTNTGELFF
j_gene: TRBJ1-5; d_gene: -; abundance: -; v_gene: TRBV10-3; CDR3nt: TGTGCCATCTCCTTAGGAGAGAATCAGCCCCAGCATTTT; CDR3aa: CAISLGENQPQHF
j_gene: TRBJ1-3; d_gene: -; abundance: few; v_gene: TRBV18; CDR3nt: TGTGCCAGCTCACCCTTTACCCAGGGATCTGGAAACACCATATATTTT; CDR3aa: CASSPFTQGSGNTIYF
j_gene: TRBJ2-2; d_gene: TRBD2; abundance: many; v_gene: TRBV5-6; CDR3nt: TGTGCCAGCAGCTTGGTTACGGGGGGGCGAAAGGAGCTGTTTTTT; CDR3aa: CASSLVTGGRKELFF
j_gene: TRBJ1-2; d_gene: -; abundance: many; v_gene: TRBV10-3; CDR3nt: TGTGCCATCAGTACCGGGACGGACTATGGCTACACCTTC; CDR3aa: CAISTGTDYGYTF
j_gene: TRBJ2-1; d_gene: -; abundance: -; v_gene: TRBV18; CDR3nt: TGTGCCAGCTCACCAATCCGAGAATACAATGAGCAGTTCTTC; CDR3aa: CASSPIREYNEQFF
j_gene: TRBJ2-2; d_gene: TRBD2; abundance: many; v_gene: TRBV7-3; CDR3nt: TGTGCCAGCAGCTCCTCTCGGGGGGGAAGCGGGGAGCTGTTTTTT; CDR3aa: CASSSSRGGSGELFF
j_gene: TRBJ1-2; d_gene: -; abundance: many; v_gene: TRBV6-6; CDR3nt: TGTGCCAGTTGGGATACGCCAACCCACAACTATGGCTACACCTTC; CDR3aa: CASWDTPTHNYGYTF
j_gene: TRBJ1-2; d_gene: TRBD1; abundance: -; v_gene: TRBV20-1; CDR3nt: TGCAGTGCTAAGTACGTCGACAGGGTTCCCGGCTACACCTTC; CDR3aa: CSAKYVDRVPGYTF
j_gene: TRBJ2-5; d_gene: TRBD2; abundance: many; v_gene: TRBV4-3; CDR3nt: TGCGCCAGCAGCCAAGAGGCTAGCGGGGTCCAAGAGACCCAGTACTTC; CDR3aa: CASSQEASGVQETQYF
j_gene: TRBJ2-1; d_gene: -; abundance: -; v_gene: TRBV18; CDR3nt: TGTGCCAGCTCATTGTACAACAATGAGCAGTTCTTC; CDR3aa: CASSLYNNEQFF
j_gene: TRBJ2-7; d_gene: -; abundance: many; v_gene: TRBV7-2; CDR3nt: TGTGCCAGCAGCTTCCGGGGCTTAGGCGAGCAGTACTTC; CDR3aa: CASSFRGLGEQYF
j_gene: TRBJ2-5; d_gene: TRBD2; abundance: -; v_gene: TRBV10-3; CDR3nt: TGTGCCATCAGTGAACGGATGGGGGGGTACCAAGAGACCCAGTACTTC; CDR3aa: CAISERMGGYQETQYF
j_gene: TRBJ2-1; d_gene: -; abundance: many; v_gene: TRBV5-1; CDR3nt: TGCGCCAGCAGCTTGTTAGGGACCCAAAACAATGAGCAGTTCTTC; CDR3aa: CASSLLGTQNNEQFF
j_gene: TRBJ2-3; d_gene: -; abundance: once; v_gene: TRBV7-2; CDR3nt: TGTGCCAGCAGCTTCCCCTCACGTCAGGGTTTTGTTGGCACAGATACGCAGTATTTT; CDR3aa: CASSFPSRQGFVGTDTQYF
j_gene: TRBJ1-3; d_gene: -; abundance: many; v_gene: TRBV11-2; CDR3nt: TGTGCCAGCAGCTTCGTCTCTGGAAACACCATATATTTT; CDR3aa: CASSFVSGNTIYF
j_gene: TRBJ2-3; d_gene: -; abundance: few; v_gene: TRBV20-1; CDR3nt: TGCAGTGCTAGAGAAGGTCCAGCGGCAGATACGCAGTATTTT; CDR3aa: CSAREGPAADTQYF
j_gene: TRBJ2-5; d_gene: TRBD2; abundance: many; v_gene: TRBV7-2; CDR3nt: TGTGCCAGCAGCTTCGTGGGTGGTGGCGGGGGACAAGAGACCCAGTACTTC; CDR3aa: CASSFVGGGGGQETQYF
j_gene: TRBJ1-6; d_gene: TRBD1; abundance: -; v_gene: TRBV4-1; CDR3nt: TGCGCCAGCAGCCAAGATGGGACAGGCCAACCCCTCCACTTT; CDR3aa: CASSQDGTGQPLHF
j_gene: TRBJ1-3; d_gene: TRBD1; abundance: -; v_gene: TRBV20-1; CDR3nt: TGCAGTGCTAGAGACCCGACAGGGGAGGATGGAAACACCATATATTTT; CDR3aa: CSARDPTGEDGNTIYF
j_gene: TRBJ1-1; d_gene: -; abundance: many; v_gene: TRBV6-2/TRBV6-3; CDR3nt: TGTGCCAGCAGTTATGGGGGTCAAATGAACACTGAAGCTTTCTTT; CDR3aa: CASSYGGQMNTEAFF
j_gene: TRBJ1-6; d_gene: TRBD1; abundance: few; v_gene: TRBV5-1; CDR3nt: TGCGCCAGCAGCTCGGGACAGGGGGCGTTATCACCCCTCCACTTT; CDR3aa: CASSSGQGALSPLHF
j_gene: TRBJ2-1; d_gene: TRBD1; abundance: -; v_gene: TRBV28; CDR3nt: TGTGCCAGCAGTTCAGGGGGCGTTACTCAGCAGTTCTTC; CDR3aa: CASSSGGVTQQFF
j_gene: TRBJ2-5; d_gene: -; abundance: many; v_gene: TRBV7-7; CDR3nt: TGTGCTAGCAGCCCATCGCGGACATCCCGGGTGGAGACCCAGTACTTC; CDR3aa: CASSPSRTSRVETQYF
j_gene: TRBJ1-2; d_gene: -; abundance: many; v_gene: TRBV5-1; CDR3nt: TGCGCCAGCAGCTCCGGGGAGTCAGCCTATGGCTACACCTTC; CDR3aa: CASSSGESAYGYTF
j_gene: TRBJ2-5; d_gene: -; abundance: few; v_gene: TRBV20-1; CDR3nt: TGCAGTGCTAGTAGAACGGGGCTAGAAGAGACCCAGTACTTC; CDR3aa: CSASRTGLEETQYF
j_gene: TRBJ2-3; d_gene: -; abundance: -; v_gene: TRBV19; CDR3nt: TGTGCCAGTAACGTGGGCACAGATACGCAGTATTTT; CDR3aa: CASNVGTDTQYF
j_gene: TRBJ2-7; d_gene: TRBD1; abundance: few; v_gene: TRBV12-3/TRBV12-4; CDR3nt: TGTGCCAGCAGCCACAGGGGGCACGAGCAGTACTTC; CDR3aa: CASSHRGHEQYF
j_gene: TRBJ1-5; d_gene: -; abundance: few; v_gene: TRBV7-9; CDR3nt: TGTGCCAGCAGCTCTCAGGGCAATCAGCCCCAGCATTTT; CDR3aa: CASSSQGNQPQHF
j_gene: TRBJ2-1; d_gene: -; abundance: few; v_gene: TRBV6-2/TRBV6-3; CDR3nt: TGTGCCAGCGGGACGGATGAGCAGTTCTTC; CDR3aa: CASGTDEQFF
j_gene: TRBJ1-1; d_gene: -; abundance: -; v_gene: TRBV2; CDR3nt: TGTGCCAGCAGTCGGGACCACCCGGGAAACACTGAAGCTTTCTTT; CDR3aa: CASSRDHPGNTEAFF
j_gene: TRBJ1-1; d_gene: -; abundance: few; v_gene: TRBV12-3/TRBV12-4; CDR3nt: TGTGCCAGCAGTTTGGAAATAAATGAAGCTTTCTTT; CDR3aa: CASSLEINEAFF
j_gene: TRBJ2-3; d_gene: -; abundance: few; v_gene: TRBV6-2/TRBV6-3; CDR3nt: TGTGCCAGCAGTCGAGTCCGGAAATCCACAGATACGCAGTATTTT; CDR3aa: CASSRVRKSTDTQYF